The present T cell receptor (beta chain) was sequenced within a study of T cell repertoires in cytomegalovirus infection. Study in general: From public TCR beta signatures came an indication of both CMV infection and matching HLA type.

The germline V and J ends were trimmed by 5 bases and 1 base, with 17 bases remaining between them. CDR3 size: 16 residues. The germline V gene encodes CDR1 LNHNV and CDR2 YYDKDF (reference sequence). TCRdb re-analysed the reads in MiXCR, keeping a single row per CDR3 protein. This sample has some 150,000 distinct CDR3 sequences, with about 6.5% found just once. The rearrangement uses TRBV15 and TRBJ1-1; weak D call: TRBD1 (6 bases). The TCR originated in a human donor in good health (CMV status not recorded). Some clones in this sample may be carry-over from other donors' samples. Material: PBMCs. The CDR3 loop is CATSLIRGGPNTEAFF. DNA of the CDR3: TGTGCCACCAGCCTGATTAGGGGGGGCCCGAACACTGAAGCTTTCTTT.